This TCR beta chain comes out of a study of regulatory T cells in long-lasting Graves disease. Time point defined: newly diagnosed GD, antithyroid drugs for less than 3 months. PBMCs were the source of the RNA used for TCR sequencing. This clonotype was counted many times. Trimming took off 6 bases at V and 7 bases at J, with 13 bases between the two ends. This CDR3 contains 13 residues. HTBI primers from iRepertoire and Arm-PCR of CDR3 regions yielded the TCR beta libraries. TCRdb used MiXCR to reprocess the multiplex PCR reads, holding one entry per CDR3 protein. This repertoire shows approximately 560,000 distinct CDR3 sequences, about 16% found once; its top ten account for more than 10%. These data also featured in a second study, about T cells in Graves' hyperthyroidism and ophthalmopathy.

The receptor was isolated from a man younger than 35 with Graves disease. The sequences come from peripheral blood mononuclear cells (PBMCs), collected at new diagnosis, from a patient treated with antithyroid drugs. The rearrangement uses TRBV12-3 or TRBV12-4 and TRBJ2-1; a weak D match, TRBD1 (5 bases). The CDR3 DNA is TGTGCCAGCAGCACGCCAGACAGAAATGAGCAGTTCTTC. As protein: CASSTPDRNEQFF.